This TCR beta chain was sequenced during a study of blood T cell repertoires in COVID-19. In the study overall: Sites in the United States, Italy and Spain provided acute and convalescent COVID-19 samples. PBMCs, B-cell-depleted T cells, or T cells were the source of the cDNA or gDNA that made up the material.

Turning to this clone: Sequence at one end of the junction differs from germline and may be a read error.

Original data processing: For nucleated cells, counts were estimated from reference gene primer amplification. Sequencing used immunoSEQ multiplex PCR; TCRdb keeps in-frame clones, though not all of them. V, J and clone size derive from that table, while D and trimming were established from the DNA sequence. The data hold about 120,000 clones, with 70% to 90% observed a single time. Germline V gene sequence: CDR1 SSHAT, CDR2 FNYEAQ (reference sequence). The CDR3 loop spans 16 amino acids. Sequencing was carried out using peripheral blood. The V gene is TRBV7-7, the J gene TRBJ2-2; 10 bases are a match to TRBD2. The sequence was obtained from a human donor in a cohort sampled during active COVID-19. CDR3 nucleotides: TGTGCTAGCAGCTCAACCGGGACTAGCGTAGGCGGGGAGCTGTTTTTT. Its translation: CASSSTGTSVGGELFF.